These 7 T cell receptor beta chains originate from one sample sequenced in a study of a mutant IDH1 vaccine in newly diagnosed glioma. Time point specified: week 11, during vaccination. A 20-mer mutant IDH1 peptide at 300 ug was injected subcutaneously with topical imiquimod. No antigen has been assigned to these receptors. Only in-frame clones appear in the TCRdb table, and some are missing; sequencing was by immunoSEQ multiplex PCR. The table shows 55,000 or so clones, with roughly nine tenths occurring only once. Source: PBMCs, taken from a glioma patient whose treatment included an IDH1 peptide vaccine. These receptors were taken from a man over 45 with glioma.

J is TRBJ1-5 and V is TRBV29-1; 9 bases line up with TRBD1. Unmatched junction bases numbered 6, after V lost 5 bases and J lost 7 bases. The CDR3 has 13 amino acids. Germline V CDR1 and CDR2: SQVTM, ANQGSEA. CDR3: CSVQTGGGQPQHF. In DNA form, the CDR3 reads TGCAGCGTTCAGACAGGGGGTGGACAGCCCCAGCATTTT.

The rearrangement uses TRBV5-1 and TRBJ1-2; 8 bases map to TRBD1. The J segment lost 8 bases and the V segment lost 4 bases, leaving 13 bases of the junction unmatched. This CDR3 is built from 15 residues. Germline CDR1 reads SGHRS; CDR2 reads YFSETQ. In DNA form, the CDR3 reads TGCGCCAGCAGCGCCGTCGGACAGGGATTAGGCGGCTACACCTTC. Encoded protein: CASSAVGQGLGGYTF.

The rearrangement joins TRBV2 to TRBJ2-2, with D maybe TRBD1 (6 bases). With 7 bases removed from V and 5 bases from J, the gap between germline ends came to 14 bases. This CDR3 spans 14 amino acids. Germline lookup yields CDR1 SNHLY and CDR2 FYNNEI. The CDR3 nucleotides are TGTGCCAGCAATCAACAGGGCAGTACCGGGGAGCTGTTTTTT. It specifies CASNQQGSTGELFF.

This chain connects TRBV19 to TRBJ1-2, with TRBD1 identical over 8 bases. The CDR3 spans 16 residues. Germline V CDR1 and CDR2: LNHDA, SQIVND (reference sequence). Trimming removed 7 bases from V and 2 bases from J; junction bases left unmatched: 12. The CDR3 spells CASNPLRQGRNYGYTF. The CDR3 nucleotides are TGTGCCAGTAACCCCCTTAGACAGGGGCGAAACTATGGCTACACCTTC. The full variable domain, with the rest looked up from reference TRBV19 and TRBJ1-2, is DGGITQSPKYLFRKEGQNVTLSCEQNLNHDAMYWYRQDPGQGLRLIYYSQIVNDFQKGDIAEGYSVSREKKESFPLTVTSAQKNPTAFYLCASNPLRQGRNYGYTFGSGTRLTVV.

The gene calls are TRBV6-5 and TRBJ2-3; D is ambiguous. Trimming removed 8 bases from V and 8 bases from J, with 11 bases in between. Germline V CDR1 and CDR2: MNHEY, SVGAGI. The CDR3 extends over 11 amino acids. The CDR3 protein is CASGPNPTQYF. The CDR3 nucleotides read TGTGCCAGCGGACCGAACCCTACGCAGTATTTT.

The DNA of the CDR3 is TGCGCCAGCAGAGTAGCGGGGAAGACAGATACGCAGTATTTT. Translation gives CASRVAGKTDTQYF. The chain joins TRBV5-1 to TRBJ2-3; 8 positions agree with TRBD2. CDR1 and CDR2 from the germline V gene are SGHRS and YFSETQ. V trimming: 5 bases; J trimming: 3 bases; junction bases outside the gene matches: 5. CDR3 length equals 14 residues.

The chain uses TRBV9 and TRBJ2-3, with 9 positions matching TRBD1. The length of the CDR3 is 17 residues. From germline, CDR1 is SGDLS and CDR2 YYNGEE. V gave up 2 bases and J gave up 4 bases; unmatched junction bases: 11. CDR3 sequence (DNA): TGTGCCAGCAGCGTCCGAGCGGGACAGGGTTTAGCAGATACGCAGTATTTT. It encodes CASSVRAGQGLADTQYF.